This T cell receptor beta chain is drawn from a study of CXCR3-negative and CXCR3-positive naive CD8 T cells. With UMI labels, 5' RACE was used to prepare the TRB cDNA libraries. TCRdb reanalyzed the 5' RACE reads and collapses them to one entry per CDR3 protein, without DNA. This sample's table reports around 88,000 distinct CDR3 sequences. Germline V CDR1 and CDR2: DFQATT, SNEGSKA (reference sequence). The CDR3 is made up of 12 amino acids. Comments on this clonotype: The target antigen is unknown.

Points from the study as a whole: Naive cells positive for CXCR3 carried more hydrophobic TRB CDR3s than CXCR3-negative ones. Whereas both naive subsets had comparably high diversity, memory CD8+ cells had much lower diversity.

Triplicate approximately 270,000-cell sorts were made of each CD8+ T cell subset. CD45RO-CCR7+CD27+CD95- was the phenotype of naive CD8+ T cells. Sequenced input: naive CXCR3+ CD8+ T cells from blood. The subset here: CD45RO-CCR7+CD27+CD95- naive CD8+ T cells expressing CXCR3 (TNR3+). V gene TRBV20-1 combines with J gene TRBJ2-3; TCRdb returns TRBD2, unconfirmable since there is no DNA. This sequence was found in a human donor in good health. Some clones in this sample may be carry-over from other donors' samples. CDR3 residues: CSAREGTIAQYF.